The sample holds a few counts of the clone carrying this TCR beta chain. Its antigen is unidentified. The data are from a study of regulatory T cells in long-lasting Graves disease. Whole-study findings and limits: Newly diagnosed patients shared 850 to 1,000 public clonotypes; persistent patients shared a few thousand. The study examined only peripheral blood, not thyroid tissue. Accuracy might have suffered from few samples.

Arm-PCR of CDR3 regions with iRepertoire HTBI primers generated TCR beta libraries. TCRdb analysed the multiplex PCR reads with MiXCR anew, one entry per CDR3 protein. The data show about 440,000 distinct CDR3 sequences, about a sixth seen once. The CDR3 is 14 residues long. V lost 5 bases to trimming and J lost 0 bases, with 11 bases between them. The germline CDR1 and CDR2 sequences are GTSNPN and SVGIG (reference sequence). Sample time point: newly diagnosed GD, antithyroid drugs for less than 3 months. The TCR library was made from RNA extracted from PBMCs. This sample was also put to use in a study of T cells in Graves' hyperthyroidism and ophthalmopathy. That publication notes: Patients were excluded because of uncontrolled infection, other autoimmune disease, pregnancy or lactation.

The sample here was peripheral blood mononuclear cells (PBMCs), taken at new diagnosis, from a patient treated with antithyroid drugs. The genes are TRBV30 and TRBJ2-4; D may match TRBD1 or TRBD2 (5 bases each). The sequence was obtained from a woman under 30 with Graves disease. The CDR3 DNA is TGTGCCTGGGGGACCGAACTAGCCAAAAACATTCAGTACTTC. It is translated as CAWGTELAKNIQYF. Full variable domain (remainder filled in from reference TRBV30 and TRBJ2-4): SQTIHQWPATLVQPVGSPLSLECTVEGTSNPNLYWYRQAAGRGLQLLFYSVGIGQISSEVPQNLSASRPQDRQFILSSKKLLLSDSGFYLCAWGTELAKNIQYFGAGTRLSVL.